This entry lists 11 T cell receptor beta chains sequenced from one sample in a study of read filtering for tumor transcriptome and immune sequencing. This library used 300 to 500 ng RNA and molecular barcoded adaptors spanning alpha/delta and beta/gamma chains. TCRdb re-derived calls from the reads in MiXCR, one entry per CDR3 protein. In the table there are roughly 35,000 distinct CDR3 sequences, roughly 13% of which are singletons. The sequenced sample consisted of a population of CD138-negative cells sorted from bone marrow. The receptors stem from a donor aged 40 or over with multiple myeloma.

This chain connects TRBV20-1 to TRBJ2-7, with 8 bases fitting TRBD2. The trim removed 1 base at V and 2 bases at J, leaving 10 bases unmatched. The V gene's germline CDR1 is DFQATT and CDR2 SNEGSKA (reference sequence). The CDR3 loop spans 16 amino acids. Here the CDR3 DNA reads TGCAGTGCTAGAGTTTCAAGCGGGAGTGTCGCCTACGAGCAGTACTTC. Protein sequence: CSARVSSGSVAYEQYF.

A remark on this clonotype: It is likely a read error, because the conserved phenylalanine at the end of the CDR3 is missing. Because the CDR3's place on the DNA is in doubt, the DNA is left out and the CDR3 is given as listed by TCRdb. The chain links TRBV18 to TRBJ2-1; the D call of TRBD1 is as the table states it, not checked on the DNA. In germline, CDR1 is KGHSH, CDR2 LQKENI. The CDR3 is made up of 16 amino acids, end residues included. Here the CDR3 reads CASSPLRASTNNEQVL.

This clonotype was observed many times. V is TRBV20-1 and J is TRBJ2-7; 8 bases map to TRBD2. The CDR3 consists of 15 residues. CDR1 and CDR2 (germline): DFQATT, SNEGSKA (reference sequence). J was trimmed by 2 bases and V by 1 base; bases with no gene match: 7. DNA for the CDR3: TGCAGTGCTAGAGCCCTAGCGGGTTTAACCTACGAGCAGTACTTC. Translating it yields CSARALAGLTYEQYF.

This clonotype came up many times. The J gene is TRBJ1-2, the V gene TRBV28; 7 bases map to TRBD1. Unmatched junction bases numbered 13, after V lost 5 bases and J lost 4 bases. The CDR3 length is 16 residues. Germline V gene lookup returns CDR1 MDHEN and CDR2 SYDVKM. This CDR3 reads CASSTPRQGLSYGYTF. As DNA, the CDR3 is TGTGCCAGCAGTACCCCCCGACAGGGACTTAGCTATGGCTACACCTTC.

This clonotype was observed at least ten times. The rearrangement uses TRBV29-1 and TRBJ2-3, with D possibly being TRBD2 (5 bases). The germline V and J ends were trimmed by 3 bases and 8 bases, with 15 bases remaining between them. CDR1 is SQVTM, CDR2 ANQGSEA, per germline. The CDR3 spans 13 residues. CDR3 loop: CSVEEAWVGTQYF. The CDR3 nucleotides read TGCAGCGTTGAGGAGGCCTGGGTGGGTACGCAGTATTTT.

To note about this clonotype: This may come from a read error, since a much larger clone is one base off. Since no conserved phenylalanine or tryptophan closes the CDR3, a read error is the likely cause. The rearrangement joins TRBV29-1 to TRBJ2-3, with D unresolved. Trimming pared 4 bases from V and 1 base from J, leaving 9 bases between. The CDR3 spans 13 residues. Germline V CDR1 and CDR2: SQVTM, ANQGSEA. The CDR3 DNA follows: TGCAGCGTTGTTGGGGATCGCACAGATACGCAGTATATT. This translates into CSVVGDRTDTQYI.

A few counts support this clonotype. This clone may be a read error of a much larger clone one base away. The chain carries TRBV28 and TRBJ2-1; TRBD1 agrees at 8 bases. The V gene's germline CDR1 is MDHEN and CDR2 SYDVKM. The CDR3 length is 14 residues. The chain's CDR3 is CASSPTGAGDEQSF. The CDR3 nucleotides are TGTGCCAGCAGTCCGACAGGGGCAGGCGATGAGCAGTCCTTC.

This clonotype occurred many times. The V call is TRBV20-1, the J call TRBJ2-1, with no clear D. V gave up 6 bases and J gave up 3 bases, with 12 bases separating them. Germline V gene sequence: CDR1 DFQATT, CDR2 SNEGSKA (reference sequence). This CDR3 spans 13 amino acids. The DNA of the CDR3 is TGCAGTGCCCGGACGGCTAACTACAATGAGCAGTTCTTC. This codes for CSARTANYNEQFF.

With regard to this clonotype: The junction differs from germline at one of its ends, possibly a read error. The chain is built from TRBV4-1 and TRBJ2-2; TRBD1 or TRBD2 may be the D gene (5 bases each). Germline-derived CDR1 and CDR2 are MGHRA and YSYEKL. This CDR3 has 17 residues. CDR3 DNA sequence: TGCGCCAGCAGCCAAGACCGGGAAGGGGCGAACAACGGGGAGCTGTTTTTT. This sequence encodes CASSQDREGANNGELFF.

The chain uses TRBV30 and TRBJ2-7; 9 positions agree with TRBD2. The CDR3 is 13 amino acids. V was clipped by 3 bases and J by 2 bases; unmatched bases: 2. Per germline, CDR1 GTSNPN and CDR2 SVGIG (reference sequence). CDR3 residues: CAWRTSGAYEQYF. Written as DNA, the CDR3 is TGTGCCTGGAGGACTAGCGGAGCCTACGAGCAGTACTTC.

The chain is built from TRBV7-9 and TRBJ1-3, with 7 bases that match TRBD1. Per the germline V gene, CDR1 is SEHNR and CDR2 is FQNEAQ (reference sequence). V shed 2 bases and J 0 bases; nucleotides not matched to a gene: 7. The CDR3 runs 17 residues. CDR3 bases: TGTGCCAGCAGCTTATATTCAGGGGGGTTCTCTGGAAACACCATATATTTT. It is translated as CASSLYSGGFSGNTIYF.